One and the same sample provided the 19 T cell receptor beta chains below, sequenced in a study of T cell responses to AZD1222 COVID-19 vaccine. Produced via immunoSEQ multiplex PCR; TCRdb's table is partial and in-frame only. The table lists roughly 180,000 clones, roughly nine tenths of them singletons. Material: peripheral blood, obtained on day 0 of AZD1222 vaccination. These receptors all stem from an adult in good health.

In this sample, this clone turned up once. J is TRBJ1-5 and V is TRBV5-1; D ambiguous. Trimming pared 0 bases from V and 4 bases from J, leaving 11 bases between. The CDR3 totals 15 residues. The germline gives CDR1 SGHRS, CDR2 YFSETQ. CDR3 in amino acids: CASSLAGTQNQPQHF. The CDR3 DNA sequence: TGCGCCAGCAGCTTGGCAGGAACCCAAAATCAGCCCCAGCATTTT.

The chain couples TRBV28 to TRBJ1-1; no definite D call. The CDR3 has 13 residues. Deletions cut 7 bases from V and 3 bases from J, with 12 bases between. Germline V CDR1 and CDR2: MDHEN, SYDVKM. The CDR3, as DNA: TGTGCCAGCACTCGCCGGGGATACACTGAAGCTTTCTTT. Protein: CASTRRGYTEAFF.

The V and J genes are TRBV7-2 and TRBJ1-3; tentatively, D is TRBD1 (6 bases). This CDR3 has 17 amino acids. The germline V gene encodes CDR1 SGHTA and CDR2 FQGNSA. V was clipped by 2 bases and J by 3 bases, with 17 bases between them. For the CDR3, the DNA is TGTGCCAGCAGCTTAATCAACAGGGCTCTGGGTGGAAACACCATATATTTT. It translates to CASSLINRALGGNTIYF.

J is TRBJ1-2 and V is TRBV9, with 7 nucleotides matching TRBD1. The germline gives CDR1 SGDLS, CDR2 YYNGEE. This CDR3 is built from 11 residues. Losses at the gene ends were 7 bases for V and 4 bases for J; bases not matched to a gene: 1. CDR3 sequence reads: CASEGAYGYTF. The CDR3 DNA follows: TGTGCCAGCGAGGGGGCCTATGGCTACACCTTC.

V and J are TRBV7-2 and TRBJ1-3; TRBD1 matches at 7 bases. V trimming: 4 bases; J trimming: 0 bases; junction bases outside the gene matches: 9. This CDR3 has 17 amino acids. From germline, CDR1 is SGHTA and CDR2 FQGNSA. The DNA of the CDR3 is TGTGCCAGCAGCTCCCTACCGGACAGGCTCTCTGGAAACACCATATATTTT. This encodes CASSSLPDRLSGNTIYF.

V is TRBV16 and J is TRBJ1-2; no clear D gene. The CDR3 consists of 12 residues. Between the trimmed V and J ends, which lost 4 bases and 6 bases, there was a span of 9 bases. The germline V gene encodes CDR1 KGHSY and CDR2 FQNENV. CDR3 DNA sequence: TGTGCCAGCAGCCCCGACGTGGATGGCTACACCTTC. This codes for CASSPDVDGYTF. The full variable domain, completed using reference TRBV16 and TRBJ1-2, is GEEVAQTPKHLVRGEGQKAKLYCAPIKGHSYVFWYQQVLKNEFKFLISFQNENVFDETGMPKERFSAKCLPNSPCSLEIQATKLEDSAVYFCASSPDVDGYTFGSGTRLTVV.

This rearrangement joins TRBV29-1 to TRBJ1-6; no definite D call. In germline, CDR1 is SQVTM, CDR2 ANQGSEA. CDR3 length: 15 residues. CDR3 DNA sequence: TGCACCCACCCCCAGCCCCCCCCATATAATTCACCCCTCCACTTT. Amino acid sequence: CTHPQPPPYNSPLHF. Supplemented by reference TRBV29-1 and TRBJ1-6, the full variable domain reads SAVISQKPSRDICQRGTSLTIQCQVDSQVTMMFWYRQQPGQSLTLIATANQGSEATYESGFVIDKFPISRPNLTFSTLTVSNMSPEDSSIYLCTHPQPPPYNSPLHFGNGTRLTVT.

The rearrangement uses TRBV28 and TRBJ1-6; TRBD1 aligns across 11 bases. CDR1 is MDHEN, CDR2 SYDVKM, per germline. There are 14 residues in the CDR3. With V trimmed by 7 bases and J by 13 bases, 9 bases remained unmatched. The CDR3 reads CASIHRDRGDPLHF. The CDR3 nucleotides read TGTGCCAGCATCCACAGGGACAGGGGGGATCCCCTCCACTTT.

The genes are TRBV10-1 and TRBJ2-7; TRBD2 might be the D (5 bases). V was trimmed by 0 bases and J by 2 bases, leaving 8 bases between them. The CDR3 length is 14 residues. CDR1 and CDR2 from the germline V gene are WNHNN and SYGVQD (reference sequence). CDR3 loop: CASSESIGAYEQYF. In nucleotides, the CDR3 is TGCGCCAGCAGTGAGTCCATCGGGGCCTACGAGCAGTACTTC.

The rearrangement uses TRBV6-4 and TRBJ1-6; D is perhaps TRBD1 (6 bases). This CDR3 is built from 14 residues. Trimming took off 6 bases at V and 3 bases at J, with 9 bases between the two ends. Germline V lookup: CDR1 MRHNA, CDR2 SNTAGT. CDR3 residues: CASRADSYNSPLHF. The DNA for the CDR3 is TGTGCCAGCAGGGCGGACAGCTATAATTCACCCCTCCACTTT.

V usage is TRBV6-1 and J usage is TRBJ1-2; 7 bases are shared with TRBD1. Germline V gene lookup returns CDR1 MNHNS and CDR2 SASEGT. The CDR3 spans 16 residues. With 3 bases clipped from V and 0 bases from J, the junction kept 7 bases outside the gene matches. The CDR3 loop is CASSELQGRPNYGYTF. As DNA, the CDR3 is TGTGCCAGCAGTGAGTTACAGGGGAGACCTAACTATGGCTACACCTTC.

The rearrangement joins TRBV30 to TRBJ1-2; 7 nucleotides line up with TRBD1. CDR1 GTSNPN and CDR2 SVGIG come from the germline V gene (reference sequence). Trimming at V came to 2 bases and at J to 7 bases, leaving 7 bases not matched to a gene. The CDR3 has 13 amino acids. The CDR3 here is CAWSKTGLGGYTF. As DNA, the CDR3 is TGTGCCTGGAGTAAGACAGGGTTGGGTGGCTACACCTTC.

The CDR3 DNA is TGCGCCAGCAGCCAAGAGGGGGGCCCCGGGACAGGAGCCTACGAGCAGTACTTC. Its protein product is CASSQEGGPGTGAYEQYF. This chain uses TRBV4-3 with TRBJ2-7, with TRBD1 identical over 8 bases. The length of the CDR3 is 18 residues. Losses at the gene ends were 0 bases for V and 2 bases for J; bases not matched to a gene: 12. Germline V gene sequence: CDR1 LGHNA, CDR2 YSLEER.

The V and J genes are TRBV6-5 and TRBJ1-1; D is unclear. CDR1 and CDR2 (germline): MNHEY, SVGAGI. With 8 bases removed from V and 0 bases from J, the gap between germline ends came to 16 bases. This CDR3 is 15 amino acids long. The CDR3: CASARAPQLNTEAFF. Written as DNA, the CDR3 is TGTGCCAGCGCCCGCGCCCCACAGCTGAACACTGAAGCTTTCTTT.

This chain uses TRBV11-3 with TRBJ2-1; 7 nucleotides match TRBD1. CDR3 length: 13 residues. The V and J ends lost 3 bases and 10 bases, in that order; junction bases with no gene match: 6. In germline, CDR1 is SGHNT, CDR2 YENEEA. Here the CDR3 reads CASSFRGLGEQFF. In DNA form, the CDR3 reads TGTGCCAGCAGCTTTAGGGGGCTGGGAGAGCAGTTCTTC.

The chain is built from TRBV12-5 and TRBJ2-1; 7 nucleotides match TRBD1. Trimming took 1 base from V and 7 from J; bases not matched to a gene: 1. CDR3 length: 13 residues. CDR1 and CDR2 (germline): LGHNT, FRNRAP. CDR3 protein: CASGLGTGNEQFF. CDR3 in DNA: TGTGCTAGTGGTTTGGGGACAGGAAATGAGCAGTTCTTC.

A note on this clone: One end of the junction varies from germline; a read error may be responsible. This chain uses TRBV6-1 with TRBJ1-2, with a weak D call TRBD1 (6 bases). The CDR3 has 17 residues. CDR1 MNHNS and CDR2 SASEGT come from the germline V gene. Here the CDR3 DNA reads TGTGCCAGCAGTGAAGAAGGGACAAGACAAGCTAACTATGGCTGCACCTTC. This codes for CASSEEGTRQANYGCTF.

The gene calls are TRBV6-4 and TRBJ2-3; TRBD1 matches 11 bases. The CDR3 spans 14 residues. Unmatched junction bases numbered 0, after V lost 3 bases and J lost 4 bases. Germline-derived CDR1 and CDR2 are MRHNA and SNTAGT. Written as DNA, the CDR3 is TGTGCCAGCAGTGAGGGACAGGGGGCAGATACGCAGTATTTT. Amino acids: CASSEGQGADTQYF.

The chain recombines TRBV19 with TRBJ1-5, with a possible D match to TRBD1 (5 bases). Germline CDR1 and CDR2: LNHDA and SQIVND (reference sequence). Trimming pared 5 bases from V and 9 bases from J, leaving 17 bases between. This CDR3 is built from 14 residues. CDR3 sequence (DNA): TGTGCCAGTAGTCCTCGCGGGACGGGGGGGCCCCAGCATTTT. Translation: CASSPRGTGGPQHF.